This T cell receptor beta chain was sequenced for a study of cytomegalovirus exposure and HLA in healthy donors. The V gene end was trimmed by 5 bases and the J gene end by 4 bases; junction bases not matched to a gene: 11. This CDR3 is 16 amino acids long. Germline V CDR1 and CDR2: MDHEN, SYDVKM. In the PCR, 60 Vbeta and 13 Jbeta primers were used. Measured with immunoSEQ multiplex PCR; TCRdb has only the in-frame clones, and not every one. The repertoire holds around 93,000 clones, with roughly 82% as singletons. The source of this sequence is a man younger than 45 in good health and CMV-seropositive. The rearrangement joins TRBV28 to TRBJ2-7, with 10 nucleotides matching TRBD1. The material sequenced was PBMCs. The CDR3 nucleotides read TGTGCCAGCAGTCCGAGGATGGGACAGGGGCCTTACGAGCAGTACTTC. It specifies CASSPRMGQGPYEQYF.